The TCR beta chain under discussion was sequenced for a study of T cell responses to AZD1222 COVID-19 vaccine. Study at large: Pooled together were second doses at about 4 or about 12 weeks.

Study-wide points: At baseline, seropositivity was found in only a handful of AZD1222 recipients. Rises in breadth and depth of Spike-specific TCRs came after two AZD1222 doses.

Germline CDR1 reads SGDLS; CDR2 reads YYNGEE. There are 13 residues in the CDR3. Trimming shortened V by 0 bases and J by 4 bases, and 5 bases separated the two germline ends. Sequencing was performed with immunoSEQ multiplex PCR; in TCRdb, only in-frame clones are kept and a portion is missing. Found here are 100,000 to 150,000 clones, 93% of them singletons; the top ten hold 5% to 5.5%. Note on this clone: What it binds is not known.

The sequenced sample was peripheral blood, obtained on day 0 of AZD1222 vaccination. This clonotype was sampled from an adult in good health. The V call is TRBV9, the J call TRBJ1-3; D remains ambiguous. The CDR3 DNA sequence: TGTGCCAGCAGCGTAGGGGGAGGAAACACCATATATTTT. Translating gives CASSVGGGNTIYF.